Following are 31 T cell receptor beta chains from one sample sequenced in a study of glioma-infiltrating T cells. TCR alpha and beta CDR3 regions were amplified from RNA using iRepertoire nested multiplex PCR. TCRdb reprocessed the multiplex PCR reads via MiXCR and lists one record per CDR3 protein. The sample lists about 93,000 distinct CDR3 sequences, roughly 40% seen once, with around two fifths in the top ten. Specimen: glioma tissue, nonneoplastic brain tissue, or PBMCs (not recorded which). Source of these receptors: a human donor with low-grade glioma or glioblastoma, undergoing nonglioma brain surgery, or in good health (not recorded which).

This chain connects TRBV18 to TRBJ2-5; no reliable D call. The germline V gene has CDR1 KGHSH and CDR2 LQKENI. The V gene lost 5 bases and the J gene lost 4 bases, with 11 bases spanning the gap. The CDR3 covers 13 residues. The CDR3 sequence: CASSKGFGETQYF. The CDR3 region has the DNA TGTGCCAGCTCAAAGGGTTTCGGAGAGACCCAGTACTTC.

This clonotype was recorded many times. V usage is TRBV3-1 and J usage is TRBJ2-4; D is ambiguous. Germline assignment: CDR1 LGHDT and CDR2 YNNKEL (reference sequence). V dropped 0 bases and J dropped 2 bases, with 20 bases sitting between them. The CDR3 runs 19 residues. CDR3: CASSQEYPLPAPSKNIQYF. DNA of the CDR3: TGTGCCAGCAGCCAAGAGTACCCTCTCCCCGCACCATCCAAAAACATTCAGTACTTC.

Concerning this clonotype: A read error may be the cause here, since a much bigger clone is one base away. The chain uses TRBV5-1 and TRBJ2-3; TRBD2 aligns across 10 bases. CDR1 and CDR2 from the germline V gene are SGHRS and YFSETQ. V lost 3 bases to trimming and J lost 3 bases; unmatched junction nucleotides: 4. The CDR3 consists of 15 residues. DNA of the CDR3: TGCGCCAGCAGCTGGGCTAGCGGGGGAACAGATACGCAGTATTTT. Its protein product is CASSWASGGTDTQYF.

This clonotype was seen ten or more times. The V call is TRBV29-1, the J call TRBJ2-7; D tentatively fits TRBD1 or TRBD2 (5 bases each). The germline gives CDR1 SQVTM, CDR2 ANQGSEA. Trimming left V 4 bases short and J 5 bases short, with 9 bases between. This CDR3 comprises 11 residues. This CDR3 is CSVGGFDEQYF. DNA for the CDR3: TGCAGCGTTGGGGGGTTTGACGAGCAGTACTTC.

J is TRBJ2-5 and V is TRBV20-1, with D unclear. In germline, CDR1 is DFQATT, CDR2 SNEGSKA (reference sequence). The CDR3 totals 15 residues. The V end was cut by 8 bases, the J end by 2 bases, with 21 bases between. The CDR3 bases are TGCAGTAATAGAGATCGTGGTAGCAGGCAAGAGACCCAGTACTTC. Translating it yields CSNRDRGSRQETQYF.

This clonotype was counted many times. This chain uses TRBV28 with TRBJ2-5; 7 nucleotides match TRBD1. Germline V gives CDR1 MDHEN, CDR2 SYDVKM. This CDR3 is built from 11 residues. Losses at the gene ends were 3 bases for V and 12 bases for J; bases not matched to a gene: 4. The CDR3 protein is CASSFGQAKYF. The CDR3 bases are TGTGCCAGCAGTTTCGGACAGGCGAAGTACTTC.

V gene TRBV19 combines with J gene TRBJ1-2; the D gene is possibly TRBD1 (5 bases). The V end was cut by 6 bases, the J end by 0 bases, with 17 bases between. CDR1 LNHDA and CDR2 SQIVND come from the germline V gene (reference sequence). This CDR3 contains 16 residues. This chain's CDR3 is CASSLGTGTSNYGYTF. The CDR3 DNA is TGTGCCAGTAGCCTAGGAACAGGCACATCTAACTATGGCTACACCTTC.

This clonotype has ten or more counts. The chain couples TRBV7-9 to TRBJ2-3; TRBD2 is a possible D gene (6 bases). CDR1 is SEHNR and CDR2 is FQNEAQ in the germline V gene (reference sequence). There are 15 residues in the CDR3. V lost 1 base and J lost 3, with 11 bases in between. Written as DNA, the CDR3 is TGTGCCAGCAGCTTAGGGGACTCGGAGACAGATACGCAGTATTTT. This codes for CASSLGDSETDTQYF.

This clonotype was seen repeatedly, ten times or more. CDR3 DNA: TGTGCCATCAGTGGGGATCGTTCTAACGATCAGCCCCAGCATTTT. It yields the protein CAISGDRSNDQPQHF. The rearrangement uses TRBV10-3 and TRBJ1-5, with D uncertain. Between the trimmed V and J ends, which lost 4 bases and 5 bases, there was a span of 15 bases. The CDR3 loop spans 15 amino acids. In germline, CDR1 is ENHRY, CDR2 SYGVKD.

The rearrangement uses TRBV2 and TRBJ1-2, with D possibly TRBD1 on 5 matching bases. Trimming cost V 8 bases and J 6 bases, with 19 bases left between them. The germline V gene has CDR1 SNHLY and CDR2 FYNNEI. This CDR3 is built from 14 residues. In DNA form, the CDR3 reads TGTGCCAGCGGTCCAGCCCGGGGGGGTAATGGCTACACCTTC. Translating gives CASGPARGGNGYTF.

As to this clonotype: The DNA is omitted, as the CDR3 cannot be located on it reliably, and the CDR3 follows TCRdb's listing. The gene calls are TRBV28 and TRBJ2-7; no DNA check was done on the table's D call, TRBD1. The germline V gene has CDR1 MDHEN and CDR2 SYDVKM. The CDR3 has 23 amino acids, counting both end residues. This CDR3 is CASSFYICSARDLLPGQGYEQYF.

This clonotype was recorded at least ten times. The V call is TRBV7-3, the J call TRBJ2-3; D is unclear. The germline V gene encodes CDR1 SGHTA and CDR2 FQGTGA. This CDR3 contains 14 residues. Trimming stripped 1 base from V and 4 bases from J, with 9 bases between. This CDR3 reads CASSLMGFADTQYF. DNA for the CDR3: TGTGCCAGCAGCTTAATGGGATTTGCAGATACGCAGTATTTT.

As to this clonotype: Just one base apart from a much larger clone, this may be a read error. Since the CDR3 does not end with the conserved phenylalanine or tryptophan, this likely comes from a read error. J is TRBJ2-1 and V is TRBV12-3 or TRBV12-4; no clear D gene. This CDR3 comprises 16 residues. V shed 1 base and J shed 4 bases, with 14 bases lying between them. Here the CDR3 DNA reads TGTGCCAGCAGTTTAGAAGGTAGTATAGGGTACAATGAGCAGTTCCTC. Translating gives CASSLEGSIGYNEQFL.

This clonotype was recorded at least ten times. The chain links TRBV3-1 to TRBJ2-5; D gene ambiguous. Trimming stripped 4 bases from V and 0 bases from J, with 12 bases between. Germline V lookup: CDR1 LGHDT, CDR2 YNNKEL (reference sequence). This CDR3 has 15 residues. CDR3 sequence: CASSLRTLNQETQYF. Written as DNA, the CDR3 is TGTGCCAGCAGCCTCCGGACCCTAAACCAAGAGACCCAGTACTTC.

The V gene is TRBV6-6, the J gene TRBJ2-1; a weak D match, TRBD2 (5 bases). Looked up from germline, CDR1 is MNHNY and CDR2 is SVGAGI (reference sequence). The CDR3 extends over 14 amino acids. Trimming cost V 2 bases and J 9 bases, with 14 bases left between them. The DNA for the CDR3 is TGTGCCAGCAGTTACGTAAACGTCCTAGCTGAGCAGTTCTTC. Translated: CASSYVNVLAEQFF.

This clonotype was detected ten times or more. CDR3 amino acids: CASSSRSGGTYNEQFF. CDR3 DNA sequence: TGTGCCAGCAGCTCGCGGAGCGGGGGAACCTACAATGAGCAGTTCTTC. The chain links TRBV11-3 to TRBJ2-1; 8 nucleotides align to TRBD2. V lost 4 bases, J lost 2 bases, and 7 bases stayed unmatched. This CDR3 region has 16 residues. Germline loops: CDR1 SGHNT, CDR2 YENEEA.

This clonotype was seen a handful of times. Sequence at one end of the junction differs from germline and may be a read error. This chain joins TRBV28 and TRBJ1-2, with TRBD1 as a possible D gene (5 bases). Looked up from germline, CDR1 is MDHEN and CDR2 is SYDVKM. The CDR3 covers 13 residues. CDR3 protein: CASTPAGKAGHAF. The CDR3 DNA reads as TGTGCCAGCACCCCGGCAGGGAAGGCTGGCCACGCCTTC.

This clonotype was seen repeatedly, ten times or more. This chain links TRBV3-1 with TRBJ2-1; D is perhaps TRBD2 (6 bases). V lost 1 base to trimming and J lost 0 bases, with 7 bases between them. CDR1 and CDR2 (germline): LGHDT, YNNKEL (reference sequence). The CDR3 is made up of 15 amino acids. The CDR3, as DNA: TGTGCCAGCAGCCAAGGGCGGGGCTCCTACAATGAGCAGTTCTTC. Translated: CASSQGRGSYNEQFF.

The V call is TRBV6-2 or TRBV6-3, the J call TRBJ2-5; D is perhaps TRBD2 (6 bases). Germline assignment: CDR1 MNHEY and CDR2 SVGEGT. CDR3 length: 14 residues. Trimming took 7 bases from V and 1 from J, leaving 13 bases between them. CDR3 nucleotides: TGTGCCAGCACCTACGCGGGAATCCAAGAGACCCAGTACTTC. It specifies CASTYAGIQETQYF.

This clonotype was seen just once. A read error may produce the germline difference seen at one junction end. DNA for the CDR3: TGCGCCAGCGGCCAAGTGGCAGGGCTGGGGGGGAACACCATATATTTT. Translating gives CASGQVAGLGGNTIYF. J is TRBJ1-3 and V is TRBV4-3, with D perhaps matching TRBD1 (5 bases). Germline CDR1 LGHNA, CDR2 YSLEER. The CDR3 has 16 residues.

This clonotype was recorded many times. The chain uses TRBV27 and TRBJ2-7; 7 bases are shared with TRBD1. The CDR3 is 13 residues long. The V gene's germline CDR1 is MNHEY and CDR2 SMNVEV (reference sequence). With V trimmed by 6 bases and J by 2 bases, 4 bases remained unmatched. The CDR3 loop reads CASRGTATYEQYF. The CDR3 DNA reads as TGTGCCAGCAGGGGGACAGCTACCTACGAGCAGTACTTC.

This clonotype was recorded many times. The DNA of the CDR3 is TGTGCCAGCAGTGAAAATTTGTGGAGCAATCAGCCCCAGCATTTT. Translation gives CASSENLWSNQPQHF. V gene TRBV2 combines with J gene TRBJ1-5; D is unresolved. Germline-derived CDR1 and CDR2 are SNHLY and FYNNEI. The CDR3 is made up of 15 amino acids. V was clipped by 2 bases and J by 1 base, with 9 bases between them.

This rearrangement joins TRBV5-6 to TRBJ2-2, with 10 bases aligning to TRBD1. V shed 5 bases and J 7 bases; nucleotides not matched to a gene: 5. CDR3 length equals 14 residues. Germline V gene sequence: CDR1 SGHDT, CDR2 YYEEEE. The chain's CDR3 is CASRRTGGDGELFF. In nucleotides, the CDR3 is TGTGCCAGCAGACGGACAGGGGGGGACGGGGAGCTGTTTTTT.

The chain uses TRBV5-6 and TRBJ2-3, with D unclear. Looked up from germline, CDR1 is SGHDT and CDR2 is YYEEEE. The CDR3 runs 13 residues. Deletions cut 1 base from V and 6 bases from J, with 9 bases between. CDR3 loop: CASSLKGIDTQYF. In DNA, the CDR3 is TGTGCCAGCAGCTTGAAAGGGATTGATACGCAGTATTTT.

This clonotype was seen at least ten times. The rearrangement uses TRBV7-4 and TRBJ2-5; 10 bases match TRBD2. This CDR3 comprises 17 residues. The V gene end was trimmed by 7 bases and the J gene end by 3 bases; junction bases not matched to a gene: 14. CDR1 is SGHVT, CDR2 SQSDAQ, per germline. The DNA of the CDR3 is TGTGCCAGCACCAAGACTGGGACTAGCGAAATTAAAGAGACCCAGTACTTC. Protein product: CASTKTGTSEIKETQYF.

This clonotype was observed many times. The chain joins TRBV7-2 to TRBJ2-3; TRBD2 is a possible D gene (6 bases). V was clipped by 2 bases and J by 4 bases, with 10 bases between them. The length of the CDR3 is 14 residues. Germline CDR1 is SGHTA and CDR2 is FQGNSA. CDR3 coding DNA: TGTGCCAGCAGCTTAAACGCGGGACCAGATACGCAGTATTTT. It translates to CASSLNAGPDTQYF.

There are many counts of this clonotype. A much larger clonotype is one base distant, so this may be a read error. As DNA, the CDR3 is TGTGCCAGCACCCAGGAGGGGGCCCAGTACTTC. This translates into CASTQEGAQYF. This chain uses TRBV28 with TRBJ2-5; TRBD1 or TRBD2 may be the D gene (6 bases each). There are 11 residues in the CDR3. V shed 7 bases and J shed 9 bases, with 12 bases lying between them. Germline CDR1 reads MDHEN; CDR2 reads SYDVKM.

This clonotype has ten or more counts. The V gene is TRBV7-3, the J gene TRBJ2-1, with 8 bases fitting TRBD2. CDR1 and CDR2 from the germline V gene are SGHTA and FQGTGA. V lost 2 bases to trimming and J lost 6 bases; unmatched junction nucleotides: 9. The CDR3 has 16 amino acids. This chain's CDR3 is CASSLSGGGYGNEQFF. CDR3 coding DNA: TGTGCCAGCAGCTTATCGGGCGGGGGGTATGGCAATGAGCAGTTCTTC. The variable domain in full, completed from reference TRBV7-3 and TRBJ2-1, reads GAGVSQTPSNKVTEKGKYVELRCDPISGHTALYWYRQSLGQGPEFLIYFQGTGAADDSGLPNDRFFAVRPEGSVSTLKIQRTERGDSAVYLCASSLSGGGYGNEQFFGPGTRLTVL.

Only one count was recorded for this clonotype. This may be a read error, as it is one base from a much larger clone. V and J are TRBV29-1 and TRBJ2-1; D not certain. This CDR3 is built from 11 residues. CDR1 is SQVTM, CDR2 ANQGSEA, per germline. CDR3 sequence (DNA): TGCGGCGTCCAAGCCTACAATGAGCAGTTCTTC. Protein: CGVQAYNEQFF.

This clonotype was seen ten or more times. CDR3 DNA: TGTGCCAGCAGCTTGGACTTGGCTAATCTCGAGCAGTTCTTC. Translation: CASSLDLANLEQFF. This rearrangement joins TRBV5-4 to TRBJ2-1; no clear D gene. CDR1 SGHNT and CDR2 YYREEE come from the germline V gene (reference sequence). Trimming pared 0 bases from V and 10 bases from J, leaving 14 bases between. The CDR3 consists of 14 residues. Together with reference TRBV5-4 and TRBJ2-1, the CDR3 gives the full variable domain: ETGVTQSPTHLIKTRGQQVTLRCSSQSGHNTVSWYQQALGQGPQFIFQYYREEENGRGNFPPRFSGLQFPNYSSELNVNALELDDSALYLCASSLDLANLEQFFGPGTRLTVL.

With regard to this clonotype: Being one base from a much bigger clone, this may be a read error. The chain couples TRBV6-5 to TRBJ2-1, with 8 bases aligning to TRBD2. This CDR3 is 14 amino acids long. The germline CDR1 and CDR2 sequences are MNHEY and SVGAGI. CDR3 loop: CASTGGGTYNEKFF. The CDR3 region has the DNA TGTGCCAGCACGGGGGGGGGCACCTACAATGAGAAGTTCTTC.